A few counts support the clone carrying this T cell receptor (beta chain). Antigen unknown. These data come from a study of blood T cells in healthy people across ages. Points from the study as a whole: Age brought a roughly linear fall in TCR beta diversity measured per million T cells.

A J-beta primer mix and a sample-barcoded 5' primer were used in a second PCR of roughly 6 to 12 cycles. Each TCR beta cDNA got a 12-nucleotide random molecular identifier. TCRdb passed the 5' RACE reads through MiXCR, listing each CDR3 protein once. Of roughly 1,800,000 distinct CDR3 sequences listed, roughly 50% are singletons. This CDR3 has 15 residues. Trimming left V 4 bases short and J 3 bases short, with 15 bases between. Per germline, CDR1 MDHEN and CDR2 SYDVKM. The sample providers were healthy Caucasian people from Russia, aged about 6 to 100. The V gene is TRBV28, the J gene TRBJ2-5; D may be TRBD1 (5 bases). Material for sequencing was blood. The TCR originated in a woman between 40 and 55 years old in good health. CDR3 residues: CASSSLQDREETQYF. Written as DNA, the CDR3 is TGTGCCAGCAGTTCCCTACAGGATCGGGAAGAGACCCAGTACTTC. Full variable domain (rest looked up from reference TRBV28 and TRBJ2-5): DVKVTQSSRYLVKRTGEKVFLECVQDMDHENMFWYRQDPGLGLRLIYFSYDVKMKEKGDIPEGYSVSREKKERFSLILESASTNQTSMYLCASSSLQDREETQYFGPGTRLLVL.